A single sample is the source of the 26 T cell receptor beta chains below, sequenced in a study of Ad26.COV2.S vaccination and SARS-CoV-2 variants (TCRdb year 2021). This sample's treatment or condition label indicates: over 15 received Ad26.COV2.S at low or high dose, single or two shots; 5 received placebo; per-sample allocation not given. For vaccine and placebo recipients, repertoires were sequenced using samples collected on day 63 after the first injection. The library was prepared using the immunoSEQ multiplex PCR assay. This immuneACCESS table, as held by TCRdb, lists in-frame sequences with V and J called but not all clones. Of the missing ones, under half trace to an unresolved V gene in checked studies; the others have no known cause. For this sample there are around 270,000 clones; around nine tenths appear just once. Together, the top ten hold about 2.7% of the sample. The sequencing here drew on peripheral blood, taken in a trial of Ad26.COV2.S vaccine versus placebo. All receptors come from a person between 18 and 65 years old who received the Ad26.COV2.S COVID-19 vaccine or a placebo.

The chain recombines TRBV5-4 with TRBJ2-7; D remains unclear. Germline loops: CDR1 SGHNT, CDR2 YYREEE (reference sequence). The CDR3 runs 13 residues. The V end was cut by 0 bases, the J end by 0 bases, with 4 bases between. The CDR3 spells CASSLGASYEQYF. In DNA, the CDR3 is TGTGCCAGCAGCTTGGGGGCCTCCTACGAGCAGTACTTC.

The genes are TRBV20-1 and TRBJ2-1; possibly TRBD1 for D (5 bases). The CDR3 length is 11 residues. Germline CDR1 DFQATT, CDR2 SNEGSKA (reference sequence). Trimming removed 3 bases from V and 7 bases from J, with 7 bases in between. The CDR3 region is CSASQGNEQFF. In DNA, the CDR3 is TGCAGTGCTAGTCAGGGAAATGAGCAGTTCTTC.

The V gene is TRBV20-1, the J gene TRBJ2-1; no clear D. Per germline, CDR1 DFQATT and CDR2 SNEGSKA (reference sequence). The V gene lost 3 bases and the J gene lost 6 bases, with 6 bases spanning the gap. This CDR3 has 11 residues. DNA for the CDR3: TGCAGTGCTAGTTCGGTCAATGAGCAGTTCTTC. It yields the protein CSASSVNEQFF.

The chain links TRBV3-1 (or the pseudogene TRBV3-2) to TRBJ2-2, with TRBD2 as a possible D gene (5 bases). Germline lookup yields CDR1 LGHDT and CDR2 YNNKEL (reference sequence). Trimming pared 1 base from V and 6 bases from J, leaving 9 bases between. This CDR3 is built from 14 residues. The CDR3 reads CASSQGPGAGELFF. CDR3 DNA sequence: TGTGCCAGCAGCCAAGGACCCGGGGCCGGGGAGCTGTTTTTT.

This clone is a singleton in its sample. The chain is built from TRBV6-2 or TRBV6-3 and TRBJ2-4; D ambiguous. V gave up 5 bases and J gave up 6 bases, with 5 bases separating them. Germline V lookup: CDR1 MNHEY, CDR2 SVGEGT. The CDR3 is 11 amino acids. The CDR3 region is CASSLRNIQYF. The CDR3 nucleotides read TGTGCCAGCAGTCTCCGAAACATTCAGTACTTC.

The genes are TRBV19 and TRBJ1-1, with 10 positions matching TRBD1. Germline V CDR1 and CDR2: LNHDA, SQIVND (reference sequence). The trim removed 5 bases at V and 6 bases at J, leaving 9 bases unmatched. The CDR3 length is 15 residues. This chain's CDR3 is CASSASPTGGAEAFF. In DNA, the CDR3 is TGTGCCAGTAGTGCCAGCCCGACAGGGGGCGCTGAAGCTTTCTTT.

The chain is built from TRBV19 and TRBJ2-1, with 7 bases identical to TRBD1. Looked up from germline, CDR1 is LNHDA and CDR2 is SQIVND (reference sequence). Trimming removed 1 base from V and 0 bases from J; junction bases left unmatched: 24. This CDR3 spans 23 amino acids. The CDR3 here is CASSIGTGARWENLWISYNEQFF. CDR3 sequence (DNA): TGTGCCAGTAGTATAGGCACAGGGGCCCGATGGGAGAACCTTTGGATCTCCTACAATGAGCAGTTCTTC.

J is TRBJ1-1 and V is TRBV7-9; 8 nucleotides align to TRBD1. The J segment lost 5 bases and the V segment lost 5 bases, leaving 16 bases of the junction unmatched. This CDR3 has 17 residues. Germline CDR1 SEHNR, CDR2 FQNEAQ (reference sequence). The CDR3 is CASSPSLRTGLRTEAFF. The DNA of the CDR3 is TGTGCCAGCAGCCCATCTTTAAGGACAGGGCTGAGGACTGAAGCTTTCTTT. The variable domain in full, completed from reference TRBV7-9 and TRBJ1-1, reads DTGVSQNPRHKITKRGQNVTFRCDPISEHNRLYWYRQTLGQGPEFLTYFQNEAQLEKSRLLSDRFSAERPKGSFSTLEIQRTEQGDSAMYLCASSPSLRTGLRTEAFFGQGTRLTVV.

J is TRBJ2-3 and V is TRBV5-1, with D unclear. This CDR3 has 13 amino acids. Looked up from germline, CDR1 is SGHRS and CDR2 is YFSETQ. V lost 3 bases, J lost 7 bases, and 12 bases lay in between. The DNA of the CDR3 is TGCGCCAGCAGCTCCCAGGCACGCCATACGCAGTATTTT. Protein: CASSSQARHTQYF.

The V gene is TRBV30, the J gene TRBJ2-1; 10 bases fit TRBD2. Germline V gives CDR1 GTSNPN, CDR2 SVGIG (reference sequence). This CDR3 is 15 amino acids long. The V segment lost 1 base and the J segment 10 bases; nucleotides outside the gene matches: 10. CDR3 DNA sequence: TGTGCCTGGAGTGAAAGCGGGGGGGCCCGGGGAGAGCAGTTCTTC. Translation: CAWSESGGARGEQFF.

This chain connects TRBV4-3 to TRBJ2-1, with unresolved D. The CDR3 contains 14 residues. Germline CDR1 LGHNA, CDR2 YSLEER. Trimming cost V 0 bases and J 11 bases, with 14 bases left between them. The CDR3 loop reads CASSQDSLPTQQFF. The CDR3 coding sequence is TGCGCCAGCAGCCAAGACTCTCTTCCTACCCAGCAGTTCTTC.

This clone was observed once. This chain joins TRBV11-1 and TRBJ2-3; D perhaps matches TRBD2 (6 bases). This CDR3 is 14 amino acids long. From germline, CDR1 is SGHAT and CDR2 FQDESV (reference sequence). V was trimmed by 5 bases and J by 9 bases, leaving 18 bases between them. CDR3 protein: CASSPGGSAGTQYF. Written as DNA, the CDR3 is TGTGCCAGCAGCCCAGGTGGGAGCGCGGGAACGCAGTATTTT.

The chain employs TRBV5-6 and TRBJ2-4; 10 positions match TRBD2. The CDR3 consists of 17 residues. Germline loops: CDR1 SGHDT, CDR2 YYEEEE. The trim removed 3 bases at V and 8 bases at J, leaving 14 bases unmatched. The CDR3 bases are TGTGCCAGCAGCTCCCCTCTTGTAGCGGGAGGCAGGGACATTCAGTACTTC. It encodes CASSSPLVAGGRDIQYF.

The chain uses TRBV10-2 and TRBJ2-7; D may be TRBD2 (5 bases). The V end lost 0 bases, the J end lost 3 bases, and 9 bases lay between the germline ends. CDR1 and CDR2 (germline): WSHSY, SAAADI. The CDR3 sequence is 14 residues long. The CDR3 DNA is TGCGCCAGCAGTGAGTCAGGGCGGGTCTACGAGCAGTACGTC. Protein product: CASSESGRVYEQYV.

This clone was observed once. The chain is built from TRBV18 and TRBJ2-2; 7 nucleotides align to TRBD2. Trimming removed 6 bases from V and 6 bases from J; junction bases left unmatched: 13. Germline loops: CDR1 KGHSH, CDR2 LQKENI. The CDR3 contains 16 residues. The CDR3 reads CASSLPREVRAGELFF. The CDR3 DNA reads TGTGCCAGCTCCTTACCTCGGGAGGTACGCGCCGGGGAGCTGTTTTTT.

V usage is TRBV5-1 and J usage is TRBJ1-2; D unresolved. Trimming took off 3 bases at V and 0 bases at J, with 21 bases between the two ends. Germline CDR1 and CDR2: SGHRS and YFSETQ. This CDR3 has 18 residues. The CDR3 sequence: CASSSLPGPKLANYGYTF. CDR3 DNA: TGCGCCAGCAGCTCGTTACCGGGCCCTAAGTTAGCTAACTATGGCTACACCTTC.

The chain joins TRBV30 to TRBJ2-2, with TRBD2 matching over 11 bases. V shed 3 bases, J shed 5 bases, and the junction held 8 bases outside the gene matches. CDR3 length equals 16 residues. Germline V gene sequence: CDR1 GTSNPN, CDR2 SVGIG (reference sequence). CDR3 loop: CAWRGLAASRTGELFF. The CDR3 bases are TGTGCCTGGAGGGGACTAGCGGCGTCCCGGACCGGGGAGCTGTTTTTT.

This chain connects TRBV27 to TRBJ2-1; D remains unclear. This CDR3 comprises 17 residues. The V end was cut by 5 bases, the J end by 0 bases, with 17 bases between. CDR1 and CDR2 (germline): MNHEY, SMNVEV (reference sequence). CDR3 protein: CASSLPPTLSSYNEQFF. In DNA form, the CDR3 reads TGTGCCAGCAGTCTACCCCCGACTCTGAGCTCCTACAATGAGCAGTTCTTC.

The CDR3 loop is CASSPVGLTGELFF. CDR3 DNA: TGTGCCAGCTCACCAGTAGGGCTCACCGGGGAGCTGTTTTTT. The chain couples TRBV18 to TRBJ2-2; D remains unclear. The V gene's germline CDR1 is KGHSH and CDR2 LQKENI. V lost 2 bases and J lost 4, with 8 bases in between. This CDR3 comprises 14 residues.

CDR3 sequence: CASSESGDKLTESYNSPLHF. The CDR3 DNA sequence: TGCGCCAGCAGTGAGTCAGGGGACAAGCTTACGGAGTCCTATAATTCACCCCTCCACTTT. The chain is built from TRBV10-1 and TRBJ1-6; a weak D match, TRBD1 (6 bases). Trimming took off 0 bases at V and 1 base at J, with 19 bases between the two ends. Germline lookup yields CDR1 WNHNN and CDR2 SYGVQD (reference sequence). This CDR3 contains 20 residues.

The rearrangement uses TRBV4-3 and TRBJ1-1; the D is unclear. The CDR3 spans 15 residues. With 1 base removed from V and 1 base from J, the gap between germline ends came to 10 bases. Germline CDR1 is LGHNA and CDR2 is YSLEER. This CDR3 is CASSQAGGPNTEAFF. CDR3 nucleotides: TGCGCCAGCAGCCAAGCTGGCGGCCCGAACACTGAAGCTTTCTTT.

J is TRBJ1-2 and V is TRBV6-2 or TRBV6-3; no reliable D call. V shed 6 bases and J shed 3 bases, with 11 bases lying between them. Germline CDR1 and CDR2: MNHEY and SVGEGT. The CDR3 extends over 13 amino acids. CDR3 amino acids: CASSSSGDYGYTF. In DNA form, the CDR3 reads TGTGCCAGCAGCTCCTCGGGAGACTATGGCTACACCTTC.

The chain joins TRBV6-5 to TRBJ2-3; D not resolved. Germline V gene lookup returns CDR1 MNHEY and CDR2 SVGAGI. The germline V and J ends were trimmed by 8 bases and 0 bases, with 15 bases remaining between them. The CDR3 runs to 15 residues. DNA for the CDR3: TGTGCCAGCGAGGAACGGAGCGCTAGCACAGATACGCAGTATTTT. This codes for CASEERSASTDTQYF.

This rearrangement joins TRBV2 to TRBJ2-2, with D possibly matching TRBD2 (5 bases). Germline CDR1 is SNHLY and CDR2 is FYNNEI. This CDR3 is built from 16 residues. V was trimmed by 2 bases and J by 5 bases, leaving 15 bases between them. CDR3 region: CASSEIMGSRTGELFF. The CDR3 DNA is TGTGCCAGCAGTGAAATTATGGGGAGTCGAACCGGGGAGCTGTTTTTT.

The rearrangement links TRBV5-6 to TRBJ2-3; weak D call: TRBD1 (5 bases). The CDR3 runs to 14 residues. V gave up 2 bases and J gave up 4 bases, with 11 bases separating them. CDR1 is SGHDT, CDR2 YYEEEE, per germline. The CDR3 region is CASSFAGFADTQYF. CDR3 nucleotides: TGTGCCAGCAGCTTCGCAGGGTTCGCAGATACGCAGTATTTT. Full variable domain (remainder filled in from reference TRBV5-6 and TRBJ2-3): DAGVTQSPTHLIKTRGQQVTLRCSPKSGHDTVSWYQQALGQGPQFIFQYYEEEERQRGNFPDRFSGHQFPNYSSELNVNALLLGDSALYLCASSFAGFADTQYFGPGTRLTVL.

The CDR3 spells CASSRTGGGEKLFF. In DNA form, the CDR3 reads TGTGCCAGCAGTCGGACAGGAGGTGGGGAAAAACTGTTTTTT. The V gene is TRBV6-6, the J gene TRBJ1-4; 7 bases agree with TRBD1. CDR3 length: 14 amino acids. The junction had 8 bases not matched to a gene; V was cut back by 5 bases and J by 8 bases. The V gene's germline CDR1 is MNHNY and CDR2 SVGAGI (reference sequence).